The clone carrying this TCR beta chain was seen many times. The data belong to a study of spatial heterogeneity in lung cancer. On the study more broadly: The approximately 79 donors had untreated early-stage non-small cell lung cancer. On average, each unique TCR and UMI combination appeared more than ten times in raw reads. Sequenced follow-up PBMC samples came a median of approximately 2 years after resection, where available.

TCRdb used MiXCR to reprocess the 5' RACE reads, holding one entry per CDR3 protein. The sample has about 32,000 distinct CDR3 sequences; 10% are singletons. Time point specified: blood at routine non-recurrence follow-up after resection. Unsorted tumor, nontumor lung tissue or cryopreserved PBMC supplied the whole RNA. This TCR came from a female donor with early-stage non-small cell lung cancer. Specimen: PBMCs, collected at follow-up.

CDR3 amino acids: CASSLGPYNEQFF. CDR3 bases: TGTGCCAGCAGCTTAGGGCCGTACAATGAGCAGTTCTTC. This chain joins TRBV7-2 and TRBJ2-1; unclear D gene. Per germline, CDR1 SGHTA and CDR2 FQGNSA. The CDR3 length is 13 residues. V was trimmed by 1 base and J by 4 bases, leaving 5 bases between them.